The 15 T cell receptor beta chains below come from one sample, sequenced in a study of cytomegalovirus exposure and HLA in healthy donors. Researchers ran the PCR with 60 Vbeta and 13 Jbeta primers. Repertoires were generated with immunoSEQ multiplex PCR, while TCRdb's copy carries only in-frame clones and drops some. The sample shows about 200,000 clones, 82% of them seen only once. The sample comprised PBMCs. These receptors came from a boy aged 2-9 years in good health and CMV-seronegative.

This chain uses TRBV4-3 with TRBJ1-2; D is unresolved. The germline V and J ends were trimmed by 0 bases and 5 bases, with 7 bases remaining between them. In germline, CDR1 is LGHNA, CDR2 YSLEER. The CDR3 extends over 13 amino acids. The CDR3 coding sequence is TGCGCCAGCAGCCAAGATGTGGAGTATGGCTACACCTTC. It yields the protein CASSQDVEYGYTF.

V usage is TRBV18 and J usage is TRBJ1-5; 7 bases agree with TRBD1. From germline, CDR1 is KGHSH and CDR2 LQKENI. The CDR3 loop spans 15 amino acids. V was pared by 2 bases and J by 0 bases, with 1 base of the junction left unmatched. CDR3 loop: CASSPDRVSNQPQHF. CDR3 bases: TGTGCCAGCTCACCAGACAGGGTTAGCAATCAGCCCCAGCATTTT.

This chain uses TRBV4-3 with TRBJ1-3, with D unclear. Germline V gene data show CDR1 as LGHNA and CDR2 as YSLEER. With 0 bases removed from V and 8 bases from J, the gap between germline ends came to 14 bases. The CDR3 has 15 amino acids. CDR3 sequence (DNA): TGCGCCAGCAGCCAAGAAGTCGTCCTCCGGGACACCATATATTTT. The encoded protein is CASSQEVVLRDTIYF.

The gene calls are TRBV6-4 and TRBJ1-6; D unclear. Trimming stripped 3 bases from V and 10 bases from J, with 10 bases between. Germline V gives CDR1 MRHNA, CDR2 SNTAGT. The CDR3 totals 13 residues. For the CDR3, the DNA is TGTGCCAGCAGTGAGGCAGCGGGGTCACCCCTCCACTTT. The encoded protein is CASSEAAGSPLHF.

This chain connects TRBV5-1 to TRBJ2-3; TRBD2 matches at 8 bases. With 0 bases clipped from V and 3 bases from J, the junction kept 6 bases outside the gene matches. CDR3 length equals 16 residues. Germline CDR1 reads SGHRS; CDR2 reads YFSETQ. As DNA, the CDR3 is TGCGCCAGCAGCTTGGTCGCGGGGGGCGTAACAGATACGCAGTATTTT. Translated: CASSLVAGGVTDTQYF.

This chain connects TRBV6-5 to TRBJ1-2; TRBD1 matches 8 bases. The length of the CDR3 is 15 residues. After removal of 4 bases from V and 1 base from J, the junction contained 5 bases not matched to a gene. CDR1 MNHEY and CDR2 SVGAGI come from the germline V gene. The CDR3 sequence is CASSLQGADNYGYTF. CDR3 DNA: TGTGCCAGCAGTTTGCAGGGGGCGGATAACTATGGCTACACCTTC.

The V gene is TRBV7-2, the J gene TRBJ1-4; 7 bases are a match to TRBD1. This CDR3 contains 17 residues. Germline CDR1 and CDR2: SGHTA and FQGNSA. V lost 4 bases, J lost 4 bases, and 12 bases stayed unmatched. The CDR3 loop is CASSSDAGTAINEKLFF. The CDR3 nucleotides read TGTGCCAGCAGCTCGGACGCCGGGACAGCGATTAATGAAAAACTGTTTTTT.

The chain joins TRBV11-1 to TRBJ1-2, with D possibly matching TRBD1 (6 bases). The germline CDR1 and CDR2 sequences are SGHAT and FQDESV (reference sequence). Between the trimmed V and J ends, which lost 3 bases and 7 bases, there was a span of 12 bases. The CDR3 is made up of 13 amino acids. This CDR3 is CASSFIGGAGYTF. The CDR3 region has the DNA TGTGCCAGCAGCTTTATAGGGGGAGCTGGCTACACCTTC. Combining the CDR3 with reference TRBV11-1 and TRBJ1-2 gives the whole variable domain EAEVAQSPRYKITEKSQAVAFWCDPISGHATLYWYRQILGQGPELLVQFQDESVVDDSQLPKDRFSAERLKGVDSTLKIQPAELGDSAMYLCASSFIGGAGYTFGSGTRLTVV.

The chain carries TRBV7-2 and TRBJ2-7; D is perhaps TRBD2 (7 bases). Germline CDR1 SGHTA, CDR2 FQGNSA. The germline V and J ends were trimmed by 1 base and 3 bases, with 13 bases remaining between them. The CDR3 has 15 amino acids. Here the CDR3 reads CASSLGAGAIYEQYF. CDR3 DNA: TGTGCCAGCAGCTTAGGTGCGGGGGCGATCTACGAGCAGTACTTC.

The chain joins TRBV6-1 to TRBJ1-3; no reliable D call. The CDR3 is 14 residues long. Germline V gene data show CDR1 as MNHNS and CDR2 as SASEGT. Trimming stripped 6 bases from V and 0 bases from J, with 9 bases between. CDR3 sequence reads: CASSLSGSGNTIYF. As DNA, the CDR3 is TGTGCCAGCAGCCTATCGGGCTCTGGAAACACCATATATTTT.

This clone was detected a few times. This chain joins TRBV12-5 and TRBJ1-3, with D possibly matching TRBD1 (5 bases). V lost 1 base to trimming and J lost 0 bases, with 7 bases between them. Germline loops: CDR1 LGHNT, CDR2 FRNRAP. CDR3 length equals 15 residues. CDR3 amino acids: CASGLERGSGNTIYF. CDR3 DNA: TGTGCTAGTGGTTTGGAAAGGGGCTCTGGAAACACCATATATTTT.

The DNA of the CDR3 is TGTGCCAGCAGGCTACAGGAGCCTTTATACAATGAGCAGTTCTTC. The encoded protein is CASRLQEPLYNEQFF. J is TRBJ2-1 and V is TRBV2; a weak D match, TRBD1 (5 bases). CDR3 length: 15 amino acids. Germline lookup yields CDR1 SNHLY and CDR2 FYNNEI. Trimming pared 6 bases from V and 4 bases from J, leaving 16 bases between.

This clone was counted a few times. The chain couples TRBV7-9 to TRBJ2-5; 10 bases map to TRBD1. Trimming removed 5 bases from V and 5 bases from J; junction bases left unmatched: 2. There are 13 residues in the CDR3. The germline CDR1 and CDR2 sequences are SEHNR and FQNEAQ (reference sequence). This CDR3 is CASSQGQGETQYF. CDR3 sequence (DNA): TGTGCCAGCAGCCAGGGACAGGGGGAGACCCAGTACTTC.

This clone was seen more than once but under ten times. V usage is TRBV19 and J usage is TRBJ2-3, with TRBD2 as a possible D gene (5 bases). V was cut by 5 bases and J by 10 bases, with 13 bases left in between. The CDR3 is made up of 12 amino acids. Per the germline V gene, CDR1 is LNHDA and CDR2 is SQIVND (reference sequence). The CDR3 protein is CASSPPWGAQYF. DNA for the CDR3: TGTGCCAGTAGTCCCCCGTGGGGAGCGCAGTATTTT.

This chain uses TRBV7-2 with TRBJ1-2; 7 bases are shared with TRBD1. Germline CDR1 SGHTA, CDR2 FQGNSA. The CDR3 totals 16 residues. V shed 3 bases and J 2 bases; nucleotides not matched to a gene: 9. CDR3 protein: CASSFQGGTDNYGYTF. CDR3 DNA sequence: TGTGCCAGCAGCTTTCAGGGGGGCACGGACAACTATGGCTACACCTTC. Full variable domain (outside the CDR3, taken from reference TRBV7-2 and TRBJ1-2): GAGVSQSPSNKVTEKGKDVELRCDPISGHTALYWYRQSLGQGLEFLIYFQGNSAPDKSGLPSDRFSAERTGGSVSTLTIQRTQQEDSAVYLCASSFQGGTDNYGYTFGSGTRLTVV.